This TCR beta chain emerged from a study of memory CD4+ T cells and cytomegalovirus serostatus. For the study at large: Donors were healthy Belgian adults, under ten CMV seropositive and 20 to 25 seronegative.

The V and J ends lost 5 bases and 1 base, in that order; junction bases with no gene match: 1. Germline values: CDR1 SEHNR, CDR2 FQNEAQ (reference sequence). The CDR3 covers 13 residues. The sort gate was single viable CD3+CD4+CD8-CD45RO+ cells for memory CD4+ T cells. CD4+ T cells were isolated by positive magnetic selection. Using immunoSEQ multiplex PCR, the repertoire was profiled, and TCRdb retains in-frame clones only, with some absent. The sample lists under 80,000 clones, approximately 78% occurring once. General study points: Of under 200 reported CMV TCRbeta sequences, around 63 were found in memory CD4+ repertoires.

Comment on this clone: Antigen: not known.

The chain couples TRBV7-9 to TRBJ1-1; 7 bases fit TRBD1. The specimen was memory CD4+ T cells from blood. This TCR was sampled from an adult in good health and CMV-seronegative. For the CDR3, the DNA is TGTGCCAGCAGCGGGACAGAGAACACTGAAGCTTTCTTT. The encoded protein is CASSGTENTEAFF.